There are a few counts of the clone carrying this TCR beta chain. Its antigen is still unknown. Given a much more abundant clone one base away, this may be a read error. This specimen comes from a study of blood T cells in healthy people across ages. Study-level findings and limits: Among T cells, TCR beta diversity per million cells dropped roughly linearly as age rose.

V was cut by 1 base and J by 7 bases, with 6 bases left in between. The CDR3 sequence is 11 residues long. Looked up from germline, CDR1 is DFQATT and CDR2 is SNEGSKA (reference sequence). Donors ranged from about 6 to 90 years old and were healthy Caucasians in Russia. Then a second PCR, running about 6 to 12 cycles, was carried out with a sample-barcoded 5' primer and a J-beta primer mix. Researchers report that a template-switch adaptor with 12 random nucleotides tagged each cDNA molecule. TCRdb re-derived calls from the 5' RACE reads in MiXCR, one entry per CDR3 protein. The data show some 1.5 million distinct CDR3 sequences, 28% seen once.

The TCR sequence derives from a woman in her thirties in good health. Sequences were obtained from blood. The chain couples TRBV20-1 to TRBJ2-3; D call uncertain. The CDR3 sequence is CSARVSYTQYF. CDR3 in DNA: TGCAGTGCTAGAGTTTCTTATACGCAGTATTTT.